The clone carrying this TCR beta chain was found a few times. The data originate from a study of response to subunit inactivated influenza vaccine. Germline V gene sequence: CDR1 SGHRS, CDR2 YFSETQ. This CDR3 is built from 14 residues. J lost 6 bases, V lost 1 base, and 4 bases had no gene match. MiXCR, applied by TCRdb to the RT-PCR reads, yields one record per CDR3 protein. The sample consists of fewer than 800,000 distinct CDR3 sequences, approximately 14% of them appearing once. The sample was PBMCs from blood, taken roughly 12 days after vaccination. This TCR derives from a man aged 50 to 59 who received an inactivated influenza vaccine. The genes are TRBV5-1 and TRBJ2-7; TRBD1 matches 10 bases. The CDR3 DNA sequence: TGCGCCAGCAGCTTGATGGGACAGGGGAGCGAGCAGTACTTC. Residues: CASSLMGQGSEQYF.